This entry describes one TCR beta chain. Its antigen is not known. PCR amplification relied on 60 Vbeta primers (plus 13 Jbeta primers). Here immunoSEQ multiplex PCR was the method, and the copy in TCRdb shows in-frame clones only, minus some. The repertoire consists of under 150,000 clones, with about 64% occurring once and the leading ten covering less than 3%. The data are from a study of cytomegalovirus exposure and HLA in healthy donors. Germline V CDR1 and CDR2: MNHEY, SMNVEV (reference sequence). This CDR3 comprises 16 residues. V was cut by 0 bases and J by 0 bases, with 11 bases left in between. The study's findings and limits: In a later analysis, HLA-associated TCR beta chains were more clonally expanded than equally common others.

This clonotype was sampled from a woman in her 40s in good health and CMV-seronegative. The sample comprised PBMCs. The V call is TRBV27, the J call TRBJ1-2; TRBD1 is a possible D gene (5 bases). In nucleotides, the CDR3 is TGTGCCAGCAGTTTATCGAGTGGGGGGTCTAACTATGGCTACACCTTC. Translated: CASSLSSGGSNYGYTF.